This paragraph reports one T cell receptor beta chain. In the original processing: Amplification of reference gene primers provided the estimated nucleated cell counts. Measured with immunoSEQ multiplex PCR; TCRdb has only the in-frame clones, and not every one. The D gene and trimming were derived from the DNA, and the V and J assignments and clone size from that table. Here the sample spans over 250,000 clones, 80% to 85% being singletons. In the 2 weeks before study entry, exposed participants met a COVID-19 case, which was PCR-confirmed or clinician-diagnosed. The sample comes from a study of blood T cell repertoires in COVID-19. Looking at the study overall: The United States, Italy and Spain supplied acute and convalescent COVID-19 samples.

J lost 0 bases, V lost 3 bases, and 10 bases had no gene match. Germline CDR1 SGHDN, CDR2 FVKESK. The length of the CDR3 is 18 residues. The sequenced sample was PBMCs or T cells enriched from blood (not recorded which). This TCR came from a man aged 35-49 years who had been exposed to COVID-19. The chain carries TRBV14 and TRBJ2-7, with TRBD2 matching over 11 bases. The CDR3 reads CASSQTGTSGTPSYEQYF. In DNA, the CDR3 is TGTGCCAGCAGCCAGACCGGGACTAGCGGTACACCCTCCTACGAGCAGTACTTC.